One and the same sample provided the 6 T cell receptor beta chains below, sequenced in a study of siplizumab effects on memory and regulatory T cells. Assay: immunoSEQ multiplex PCR; the TCRdb copy retains only in-frame clones and omits some. The sample yields some 99,000 clones, 92% seen once. What was sequenced was Tregs sorted from blood. These receptors originate from a human donor in good health.

This chain connects TRBV9 to TRBJ1-2; D not resolved. Germline lookup yields CDR1 SGDLS and CDR2 YYNGEE. The CDR3 extends over 13 amino acids. The ends were cut back, 2 bases at V and 8 bases at J, with 13 bases in the middle. As DNA, the CDR3 is TGTGCCAGCAGCGTGGACTCTCCGGGGGGCTACACCTTC. As protein: CASSVDSPGGYTF. Together with reference TRBV9 and TRBJ1-2, the CDR3 gives the full variable domain: DSGVTQTPKHLITATGQRVTLRCSPRSGDLSVYWYQQSLDQGLQFLIQYYNGEERAKGNILERFSAQQFPDLHSELNLSSLELGDSALYFCASSVDSPGGYTFGSGTRLTVV.

The V and J genes are TRBV5-1 and TRBJ2-6; tentative D call: TRBD1 (5 bases). V was cut by 1 base and J by 2 bases, with 10 bases left in between. This CDR3 contains 16 residues. CDR1 and CDR2 (germline): SGHRS, YFSETQ. The CDR3 DNA sequence: TGCGCCAGCAGCTTGCAGGGATCGGCTGGGGCCAACGTCCTGACTTTC. It specifies CASSLQGSAGANVLTF.

The gene calls are TRBV4-1 and TRBJ2-1; D is tentatively TRBD1 or TRBD2 (5 bases each). Trimming cost V 1 base and J 12 bases, with 19 bases left between them. CDR3 length: 15 residues. CDR1 MGHRA and CDR2 YSYEKL come from the germline V gene. CDR3 sequence reads: CASSQAGVRGLRQFF. The DNA for the CDR3 is TGCGCCAGCAGCCAAGCCGGGGTGAGGGGTCTGCGGCAGTTCTTC.

This chain links TRBV5-8 with TRBJ2-2; D may be TRBD1 (6 bases). V was trimmed by 1 base and J by 6 bases, leaving 13 bases between them. The CDR3 totals 15 residues. Germline lookup yields CDR1 SGHTS and CDR2 YDEGEE. The CDR3 bases are TGTGCCAGCAGCTTGAAACAGGGCTTGGCCGGGGAGCTGTTTTTT. It specifies CASSLKQGLAGELFF.

V gene TRBV7-8 combines with J gene TRBJ1-2, with D perhaps matching TRBD1 (5 bases). The CDR3 spans 14 residues. Germline V gene data show CDR1 as SGHVS and CDR2 as FQNEAQ. Trimming cost V 5 bases and J 2 bases, with 12 bases left between them. The CDR3 region has the DNA TGTGCCAGCAGCAGGGACCGAGTCAACTATGGCTACACCTTC. This sequence encodes CASSRDRVNYGYTF.

J is TRBJ1-1 and V is TRBV6-1; D is unclear. This CDR3 contains 15 residues. The V end lost 4 bases, the J end lost 5 bases, and 17 bases lay between the germline ends. Germline V CDR1 and CDR2: MNHNS, SASEGT. The CDR3 DNA follows: TGTGCCAGCAGTGTAGGGTCTTCTATGCGGACTGAAGCTTTCTTT. This translates into CASSVGSSMRTEAFF.